This passage covers 15 T cell receptor beta chains from one sample sequenced in a study of blood T cells in healthy people across ages. PCR was performed a second time for about 7 to 11 cycles using a sample-barcoded 5' primer and a J-beta primer mix. Each CDR3 protein gets one entry after TCRdb re-called the 5' RACE reads with MiXCR. The profile shows roughly 500,000 distinct CDR3 sequences, 27% of them singletons. What was sequenced was blood. These receptors all stem from a woman in her 70s in good health.

This chain uses TRBV20-1 with TRBJ2-7; maybe TRBD2 (7 bases). CDR1 and CDR2 (germline): DFQATT, SNEGSKA (reference sequence). CDR3 size: 12 residues. Trimming pared 6 bases from V and 6 bases from J, leaving 15 bases between. CDR3 nucleotide sequence: TGCAGTGCCATAGGGGGGGAGAGCGAGCAGTACTTC. Translating it yields CSAIGGESEQYF.

This clonotype was detected only a few times. The chain is built from TRBV6-5 and TRBJ2-2; a possible D gene is TRBD2 (5 bases). CDR1 and CDR2 from the germline V gene are MNHEY and SVGAGI. Trimming stripped 6 bases from V and 3 bases from J, with 8 bases between. CDR3 length equals 13 residues. The CDR3 DNA reads TGTGCCAGCAGCAAGCGGTACACCGGGGAGCTGTTTTTT. Its protein is CASSKRYTGELFF.

The chain joins TRBV18 to TRBJ1-1; D not resolved. Deletions cut 2 bases from V and 13 bases from J, with 14 bases between. The germline V gene encodes CDR1 KGHSH and CDR2 LQKENI. The CDR3 has 12 residues. The CDR3 DNA reads TGTGCCAGCTCACCATCGAGGTCGGATGGTTTCTTT. As protein: CASSPSRSDGFF.

V gene TRBV5-4 combines with J gene TRBJ2-5; D may be TRBD2 (6 bases). V was clipped by 0 bases and J by 4 bases, with 16 bases between them. The CDR3 length is 16 residues. The germline CDR1 and CDR2 sequences are SGHNT and YYREEE (reference sequence). Here the CDR3 DNA reads TGTGCCAGCAGCTTGGCGGCGGTTGGGGGAGGAGAGACCCAGTACTTC. It encodes CASSLAAVGGGETQYF.

This chain connects TRBV5-5 to TRBJ2-3; D tentatively reads TRBD1 or TRBD2 (5 bases each). Trimming stripped 2 bases from V and 3 bases from J, with 19 bases between. The CDR3 consists of 17 residues. CDR1 SGHKS and CDR2 YYEKEE come from the germline V gene (reference sequence). CDR3 sequence: CASSLGRAGGLTDTQYF. In nucleotides, the CDR3 is TGTGCCAGCAGCTTAGGGCGGGCTGGGGGTCTGACAGATACGCAGTATTTT.

In its sample, this clonotype was seen a few times. The genes are TRBV5-1 and TRBJ2-2, with 7 bases that match TRBD2. This CDR3 is 19 amino acids long. J was trimmed by 4 bases and V by 5 bases; bases with no gene match: 20. CDR1 is SGHRS, CDR2 YFSETQ, per germline. In DNA, the CDR3 is TGCGCCAGCAGTCCGACCCCCTGGGCGGGGGTCGCACCCACCGGGGAGCTGTTTTTT. This translates into CASSPTPWAGVAPTGELFF.

The chain links TRBV20-1 to TRBJ2-1, with D unresolved. V was clipped by 4 bases and J by 9 bases, with 7 bases between them. This CDR3 has 10 amino acids. Germline CDR1 is DFQATT and CDR2 is SNEGSKA (reference sequence). Here the CDR3 DNA reads TGCAGTGCTATCCTGGGTGAGCAGTTCTTC. Translation gives CSAILGEQFF.

This clonotype turned up a few times. This chain links TRBV30 with TRBJ2-3; the match to TRBD1 covers 10 bases. After removal of 1 base from V and 3 bases from J, the junction contained 4 bases not matched to a gene. Germline lookup yields CDR1 GTSNPN and CDR2 SVGIG (reference sequence). The CDR3 is 15 residues long. CDR3 DNA: TGTGCCTGGAGTGGCCGGGGACAGGGGACAGATACGCAGTATTTT. Its protein is CAWSGRGQGTDTQYF.

The V call is TRBV28, the J call TRBJ2-3; TRBD2 agrees at 10 bases. This CDR3 spans 16 amino acids. V was clipped by 3 bases and J by 1 base; unmatched bases: 4. Germline CDR1 and CDR2: MDHEN and SYDVKM. The DNA for the CDR3 is TGTGCCAGCAGTTTTCAAGCGGGGGGGGGCACAGATACGCAGTATTTT. Translating gives CASSFQAGGGTDTQYF. The complete variable domain, with remaining parts taken from reference TRBV28 and TRBJ2-3, reads DVKVTQSSRYLVKRTGEKVFLECVQDMDHENMFWYRQDPGLGLRLIYFSYDVKMKEKGDIPEGYSVSREKKERFSLILESASTNQTSMYLCASSFQAGGGTDTQYFGPGTRLTVL.

This clonotype was found a few times. Relative to the germline gene, one junction end is altered; a read error may explain this. The chain links TRBV11-2 to TRBJ1-2; TRBD1 might be the D (6 bases). The CDR3 has 13 amino acids. Germline V gene sequence: CDR1 SGHAT, CDR2 FQNNGV. CDR3 DNA: TGTGCCAGCAGCATCACAGGACAGTATGGCCACACCTTC. Its translation: CASSITGQYGHTF.

This clonotype was picked up a small number of times. The gene calls are TRBV27 and TRBJ2-1, with 7 bases fitting TRBD2. Trimming removed 3 bases from V and 9 bases from J; junction bases left unmatched: 2. This CDR3 is 12 amino acids long. Germline V gene sequence: CDR1 MNHEY, CDR2 SMNVEV (reference sequence). DNA of the CDR3: TGTGCCAGCAGTTTCGGGGGGTTTGAGCAGTTCTTC. As protein: CASSFGGFEQFF.

The rearrangement uses TRBV4-1 and TRBJ2-4; tentative D call: TRBD1 (8 bases). V lost 8 bases and J lost 3, with 17 bases in between. The CDR3 is made up of 15 amino acids. Germline loops: CDR1 MGHRA, CDR2 YSYEKL. The CDR3 sequence: CASSGQGGGKNIQYF. The CDR3 DNA is TGCGCCAGCTCTGGACAGGGAGGGGGCAAAAACATTCAGTACTTC.

This clonotype turned up a few times. The V call is TRBV20-1, the J call TRBJ2-5, with 11 bases matching TRBD2. Germline CDR1 and CDR2: DFQATT and SNEGSKA (reference sequence). The junction had 11 bases not matched to a gene; V was cut back by 5 bases and J by 6 bases. The CDR3 consists of 15 residues. The CDR3 loop is CSARLSGGAEKTQYF. CDR3 sequence (DNA): TGCAGTGCTCGTCTTAGCGGGGGGGCCGAGAAGACCCAGTACTTC.

This clonotype turned up a few times. The V and J genes are TRBV30 and TRBJ1-6; 11 positions agree with TRBD1. The junction had 1 base not matched to a gene; V was cut back by 0 bases and J by 0 bases. Germline V gene data show CDR1 as GTSNPN and CDR2 as SVGIG (reference sequence). The CDR3 spans 17 residues. Written as DNA, the CDR3 is TGTGCCTGGAGTGTTGGGACAGGGGGCTCCTATAATTCACCCCTCCACTTT. It specifies CAWSVGTGGSYNSPLHF.

The table lists this clonotype with a few counts. The J gene is TRBJ1-4, the V gene TRBV7-2; 9 bases agree with TRBD1. CDR3 length: 16 amino acids. In germline, CDR1 is SGHTA, CDR2 FQGNSA. V was clipped by 5 bases and J by 8 bases; unmatched bases: 12. CDR3: CASSPGSGQGMEKLFF. The CDR3 region has the DNA TGTGCCAGCAGCCCAGGCTCTGGACAGGGGATGGAAAAACTGTTTTTT.